This record covers a single TCR beta chain. CDR3 length: 17 residues. After removal of 4 bases from V and 8 bases from J, the junction contained 16 bases not matched to a gene. Germline V CDR1 and CDR2: LGHDT, YNNKEL (reference sequence). The sample originates from a study of blood T cell repertoires in COVID-19. Study-level information: PBMCs, B-cell-depleted T cells, or T cells were the source of the cDNA or gDNA that made up the material.

Methods used by the authors: Using reference gene primer amplification, nucleated cell counts were estimated. Method: immunoSEQ multiplex PCR; TCRdb's copy keeps in-frame clones and lacks some. V and J calls and clone size follow that table, whereas D and trimming were derived from the DNA. In the table there are roughly 60,000 clones, 80% to 95% of which are singletons. The genes are TRBV3-1 (or the pseudogene TRBV3-2) and TRBJ2-1, with TRBD2 matching 8 bases. The TCR originated in a man between 45 and 60 years old with active COVID-19. The sample consisted of peripheral blood. The CDR3 reads CASSRYTGTSGRDEQFF. The CDR3 region has the DNA TGTGCCAGCAGCCGATATACCGGGACTAGTGGAAGAGATGAGCAGTTCTTC.